The clone carrying this T cell receptor (beta chain) was seen a handful of times. Its matching antigen is unknown. These data belong to a study of cytomegalovirus exposure and HLA in healthy donors. The ends lost 4 bases at V and 2 bases at J; junction bases unmatched: 7. The CDR3 sequence is 16 residues long. Germline V CDR1 and CDR2: MGHRA, YSYEKL. 60 Vbeta and 13 Jbeta primers were used in PCR. Repertoires were generated with immunoSEQ multiplex PCR, while TCRdb's copy carries only in-frame clones and drops some. The table includes some 210,000 clones, approximately 83% detected once. The study, taken as a whole, reports: The study flagged 150 to 200 TCR beta chains as cytomegalovirus-associated.

The specimen was PBMCs. This sequence originates from a woman between 45 and 60 years old in good health and CMV-seropositive. This rearrangement joins TRBV4-1 to TRBJ2-7, with 11 bases aligning to TRBD1. CDR3 loop: CASSLHPGQGAYEQYF. In DNA form, the CDR3 reads TGCGCCAGCAGCCTACACCCGGGACAGGGGGCCTACGAGCAGTACTTC.